The next 3 T cell receptor beta chains were all read from a single sample in a study of T cells in tuberculosis (dated by TCRdb to between 2018 and 2020). Library creation used the immunoSEQ multiplex PCR assay. As stored in TCRdb, this immuneACCESS dataset retains in-frame rearrangements with V and J assigned. A fraction of the clones does not appear; measured against another copy, unresolved V genes explain less than half of the discrepancy, and the remainder lacks a known reason. The sample table holds some 40,000 clones, of which approximately 95% were seen once. Approximately 3.8% of the sample belongs to the ten largest clones. The source material was PBMCs. Receptor source: a donor between 10 and 35 years old with latent tuberculosis or without tuberculosis infection.

The rearrangement links TRBV30 to TRBJ2-7, with 8 positions matching TRBD1. CDR1 is GTSNPN and CDR2 is SVGIG in the germline V gene (reference sequence). Trimming at V came to 1 base and at J to 5 bases, leaving 4 bases not matched to a gene. This CDR3 contains 13 residues. This CDR3 is CAWSGQGADEQYF. The CDR3 nucleotides are TGTGCCTGGAGTGGCCAGGGGGCGGACGAGCAGTACTTC.

The chain uses TRBV2 and TRBJ1-6, with 9 bases that match TRBD1. CDR1 and CDR2 from the germline V gene are SNHLY and FYNNEI. V trimming: 1 base; J trimming: 10 bases; junction bases outside the gene matches: 5. The CDR3 totals 15 residues. The CDR3 DNA is TGTGCCAGCAGTGAAGAAACAGGGGGCAGCTCACCCCTCCACTTT. Its translation is CASSEETGGSSPLHF.

The CDR3 DNA is TGTGCCAGCAGTTTCGGGGGGTCTTACAATGAGCAGTTCTTC. Protein sequence: CASSFGGSYNEQFF. The genes are TRBV27 and TRBJ2-1; 7 bases line up with TRBD2. The germline gives CDR1 MNHEY, CDR2 SMNVEV (reference sequence). The CDR3 is 14 amino acids. With 3 bases clipped from V and 4 bases from J, the junction kept 3 bases outside the gene matches.